This passage covers 3 T cell receptor beta chains from one sample sequenced in a study of T-cell reconstitution after alpha-beta-depleted transplantation in children. Unique molecular identifiers were used in preparing the TCRbeta library. TCRdb itself ran the PCR reads through MiXCR, one entry per CDR3 protein. Found here are about 16,000 distinct CDR3 sequences, roughly 8.2% of them singletons; the top ten hold 30% to 45%. The specimen comprised PBMCs, mostly from graft donor cells, sampled 60 days after TCRalphabeta/CD19-depleted stem cell transplant. The receptor set was obtained from a boy under three years old who had a stem cell transplant for Wiskott-Aldrich syndrome, so the T cells may come from the graft donor.

This clonotype was detected ten times or more. The chain links TRBV29-1 to TRBJ2-3, with 11 bases aligning to TRBD1. Per germline, CDR1 SQVTM and CDR2 ANQGSEA. Trimming cost V 6 bases and J 3 bases; bases outside gene matches: 2. CDR3 size: 13 residues. CDR3 sequence (DNA): TGCAGCGTAGGGACAGGGGGGACAGATACGCAGTATTTT. This gives the protein CSVGTGGTDTQYF.

Ten or more counts support this clonotype. The chain employs TRBV6-5 and TRBJ2-3; TRBD1 is a possible D gene (6 bases). Germline V gene sequence: CDR1 MNHEY, CDR2 SVGAGI. This CDR3 spans 15 amino acids. Trimming took 6 bases from V and 6 from J, leaving 19 bases between them. CDR3 coding DNA: TGTGCCAGCAGATATAACAGGGATTCATTGGATACGCAGTATTTT. Amino acids: CASRYNRDSLDTQYF.

There are many counts of this clonotype. The V and J genes are TRBV11-2 and TRBJ2-7; tentatively, D is TRBD1 (6 bases). Trimming shortened V by 3 bases and J by 3 bases, and 12 bases separated the two germline ends. CDR3 size: 14 residues. In germline, CDR1 is SGHAT, CDR2 FQNNGV. The CDR3 region has the DNA TGTGCCAGCAGCTTGGTACAGGGTATCTACGAGCAGTACTTC. Its translation: CASSLVQGIYEQYF. Full variable domain (rest looked up from reference TRBV11-2 and TRBJ2-7): EAGVAQSPRYKIIEKRQSVAFWCNPISGHATLYWYQQILGQGPKLLIQFQNNGVVDDSQLPKDRFSAERLKGVDSTLKIQPAKLEDSAVYLCASSLVQGIYEQYFGPGTRLTVT.